This paragraph reports one TCR beta chain. What it binds is unknown. These data belong to a study of T cell therapy after organ transplantation. Sample time point: 20-29 weeks after completion of therapy. These patients had received solid-organ transplants and had drug-resistant or recurrent cytomegalovirus. Sequencing was performed with immunoSEQ multiplex PCR; in TCRdb, only in-frame clones are kept and a portion is missing. The table lists a few thousand clones, 69% of them singletons, with roughly 39% in the top ten. Trimming left V 0 bases short and J 9 bases short, with 13 bases between. CDR1 SGDLS and CDR2 YYNGEE come from the germline V gene. This CDR3 contains 14 residues.

Material: CD8+ T cells from blood, obtained after autologous CMV-specific T cell therapy. The rearrangement links TRBV9 to TRBJ2-4, with D perhaps TRBD1 or TRBD2 (5 bases each). This clonotype was obtained from a human patient who had received a solid organ transplant and had CMV disease. Some of the T cells may derive from the graft donor. The CDR3 loop reads CASSVEEVQGIQYF. The DNA for the CDR3 is TGTGCCAGCAGCGTAGAGGAGGTTCAGGGCATTCAGTACTTC. Using reference TRBV9 and TRBJ2-4 for the parts outside the CDR3, the full variable domain is DSGVTQTPKHLITATGQRVTLRCSPRSGDLSVYWYQQSLDQGLQFLIQYYNGEERAKGNILERFSAQQFPDLHSELNLSSLELGDSALYFCASSVEEVQGIQYFGAGTRLSVL.